These 19 T cell receptor beta chains share one sample of origin, sequenced in a study of blood T cell repertoires in COVID-19. Assay used: immunoSEQ multiplex PCR; TCRdb lists only in-frame clones, some missing. The data hold approximately 150,000 clones, with approximately 88% observed a single time. Material: peripheral blood. Every receptor here comes from a human donor in a cohort sampled during active COVID-19.

The rearrangement joins TRBV4-1 to TRBJ2-3; 7 bases fit TRBD1. CDR3 length: 15 residues. Germline V gene sequence: CDR1 MGHRA, CDR2 YSYEKL. Trimming took 0 bases from V and 2 from J; bases not matched to a gene: 2. The CDR3 reads CASSQEDRPTDTQYF. Here the CDR3 DNA reads TGCGCCAGCAGCCAAGAGGACAGGCCCACAGATACGCAGTATTTT.

J is TRBJ1-2 and V is TRBV28, with D maybe TRBD1 (5 bases). Trimming took off 3 bases at V and 5 bases at J, with 22 bases between the two ends. CDR1 and CDR2 from the germline V gene are MDHEN and SYDVKM. The CDR3 contains 17 residues. The CDR3 DNA follows: TGTGCCAGCAGTTTGGCCCCTCTGGACACTGGGGGGTATGGCTACACCTTC. It translates to CASSLAPLDTGGYGYTF.

This rearrangement joins TRBV14 to TRBJ2-5; D gene unclear. The CDR3 extends over 13 amino acids. V was clipped by 4 bases and J by 7 bases, with 13 bases between them. Germline V gene sequence: CDR1 SGHDN, CDR2 FVKESK. For the CDR3, the DNA is TGTGCCAGCAGCCGTGCCCTGATCGGGACCCAGTACTTC. This sequence encodes CASSRALIGTQYF.

The DNA for the CDR3 is TGTGCCAGCGGCAGCGGGTTCTACGAGCAGTACTTC. Protein product: CASGSGFYEQYF. The chain has TRBV2 and TRBJ2-7, with a weak D call TRBD2 (6 bases). V lost 8 bases, J lost 3 bases, and 11 bases lay in between. Germline loops: CDR1 SNHLY, CDR2 FYNNEI. This CDR3 spans 12 amino acids.

This clone was recorded a few times. This rearrangement joins TRBV15 to TRBJ2-5, with TRBD1 as a possible D gene (8 bases). This CDR3 is 16 amino acids long. Germline assignment: CDR1 LNHNV and CDR2 YYDKDF (reference sequence). Between the trimmed V and J ends, which lost 8 bases and 9 bases, there was a span of 28 bases. CDR3 sequence: CATRPGQGSLGGAQYF. In DNA form, the CDR3 reads TGTGCCACCCGACCCGGACAGGGAAGCTTGGGGGGGGCCCAGTACTTC.

As to this clone: The sample holds other DNA sequences that translate to the same CDR3. The chain recombines TRBV6-4 with TRBJ2-1, with 11 bases that match TRBD1. V lost 6 bases, J lost 4 bases, and 5 bases stayed unmatched. This CDR3 region has 15 residues. CDR1 is MRHNA, CDR2 SNTAGT, per germline. The DNA of the CDR3 is TGTGCCAGCAGCTCCGGGACAGGGGGATACAATGAGCAGTTCTTC. Translating it yields CASSSGTGGYNEQFF.

J is TRBJ2-5 and V is TRBV7-6; TRBD1 is a possible D gene (7 bases). This CDR3 has 16 amino acids. Germline V gene sequence: CDR1 SGHVS, CDR2 FNYEAQ. V was trimmed by 0 bases and J by 3 bases, leaving 14 bases between them. CDR3 sequence: CASSLAWAGGKETQYF. CDR3 bases: TGTGCCAGCAGCTTAGCGTGGGCAGGGGGGAAAGAGACCCAGTACTTC.

A few counts support this clone. This sequence joins TRBV6-2 or TRBV6-3 and TRBJ1-2, with D unclear. The CDR3 runs to 11 residues. V lost 4 bases and J lost 8, with 8 bases in between. CDR1 is MNHEY, CDR2 SVGEGT, per germline. The CDR3 bases are TGTGCCAGCAGTTCCCCTCCGGGCTACACCTTC. Translation gives CASSSPPGYTF.

The chain uses TRBV2 and TRBJ2-7; 7 nucleotides line up with TRBD1. CDR1 and CDR2 from the germline V gene are SNHLY and FYNNEI. The length of the CDR3 is 15 residues. With 8 bases clipped from V and 5 bases from J, the junction kept 15 bases outside the gene matches. The CDR3 protein is CASRRGATGYNEQYF. The CDR3, as DNA: TGTGCCAGCCGTAGGGGCGCGACAGGGTATAACGAGCAGTACTTC.

In its sample, this clone was seen many times. The chain uses TRBV7-2 and TRBJ1-5; D may be TRBD1 (6 bases). Trimming shortened V by 5 bases and J by 4 bases, and 9 bases separated the two germline ends. Germline loops: CDR1 SGHTA, CDR2 FQGNSA. This CDR3 has 13 amino acids. The CDR3 region is CASSTQGNQPQHF. CDR3 bases: TGTGCCAGCAGCACCCAGGGGAATCAGCCCCAGCATTTT.

The V gene is TRBV7-6, the J gene TRBJ2-7; tentatively, D is TRBD2 (6 bases). The CDR3 sequence is 14 residues long. With 2 bases removed from V and 1 base from J, the gap between germline ends came to 9 bases. Germline CDR1 is SGHVS and CDR2 is FNYEAQ. CDR3 in amino acids: CASSLIGRSYEQYF. The CDR3 DNA reads TGTGCCAGCAGCTTAATAGGGAGGTCCTACGAGCAGTACTTC.

CDR3 DNA: TGTGCCAGCAGCTTAACCCATGCTAACTATGGCTACACCTTC. Translated, it gives CASSLTHANYGYTF. V is TRBV7-3 and J is TRBJ1-2; D is uncertain. This CDR3 is built from 14 residues. Germline CDR1 reads SGHTA; CDR2 reads FQGTGA. V was trimmed by 0 bases and J by 0 bases, leaving 5 bases between them.

V usage is TRBV7-2 and J usage is TRBJ1-5, with a possible D match to TRBD1 (6 bases). Looked up from germline, CDR1 is SGHTA and CDR2 is FQGNSA. Trimming removed 2 bases from V and 6 bases from J, with 14 bases in between. The CDR3 loop spans 15 amino acids. The DNA of the CDR3 is TGTGCCAGCAGCTTAAGAGCAGGGGTGGGTCAGCCCCAGCATTTT. Translation: CASSLRAGVGQPQHF.

The chain carries TRBV9 and TRBJ2-3; TRBD2 might be the D (5 bases). Looked up from germline, CDR1 is SGDLS and CDR2 is YYNGEE. The CDR3 length is 14 residues. The V gene lost 1 base and the J gene lost 4 bases, with 10 bases spanning the gap. The CDR3 loop is CASSVRGSSDTQYF. The CDR3 DNA follows: TGTGCCAGCAGCGTACGGGGTTCCTCAGATACGCAGTATTTT.

This rearrangement joins TRBV6-4 to TRBJ2-7; D is unclear. V was cut by 7 bases and J by 1 base, with 17 bases left in between. Germline CDR1 is MRHNA and CDR2 is SNTAGT. The CDR3 is made up of 15 amino acids. The CDR3 is CASTPAGGDSYEQYF. The CDR3 DNA reads as TGTGCCAGCACCCCCGCTGGCGGAGATTCCTACGAGCAGTACTTC.

The rearrangement links TRBV5-1 to TRBJ2-7; 10 bases align to TRBD1. CDR1 SGHRS and CDR2 YFSETQ come from the germline V gene. The trim removed 8 bases at V and 12 bases at J, leaving 20 bases unmatched. The CDR3 covers 15 residues. This CDR3 is CARTLYRDRGRQPYF. CDR3 in DNA: TGCGCCAGGACCCTTTACCGGGACAGGGGTCGCCAACCGTACTTC.

The rearrangement uses TRBV24-1 and TRBJ2-1; TRBD1 agrees at 7 bases. Germline lookup yields CDR1 KGHDR and CDR2 SFDVKD. V trimming: 4 bases; J trimming: 9 bases; junction bases outside the gene matches: 5. The CDR3 contains 13 residues. In DNA form, the CDR3 reads TGTGCCACCAGTGAAGGGGGCCGAGGTGAGCAGTTCTTC. Translating gives CATSEGGRGEQFF.

This clone was detected once. V gene TRBV24-1 combines with J gene TRBJ2-7; TRBD1 agrees at 8 bases. The CDR3 is 13 residues long. Germline CDR1 KGHDR, CDR2 SFDVKD. V trimming: 5 bases; J trimming: 4 bases; junction bases outside the gene matches: 3. CDR3 DNA sequence: TGTGCCACCAGTGGCAGGGGGCGATACGAGCAGTACTTC. Translated: CATSGRGRYEQYF.

The chain combines TRBV28 with TRBJ2-2; TRBD2 aligns across 7 bases. Germline V CDR1 and CDR2: MDHEN, SYDVKM. With V trimmed by 3 bases and J by 6 bases, 7 bases remained unmatched. This CDR3 is 15 amino acids long. CDR3 coding DNA: TGTGCCAGCAGTTTTGGCGGGGAGGGAGCCGGGGAGCTGTTTTTT. It specifies CASSFGGEGAGELFF. The full variable domain, rest sourced from reference TRBV28 and TRBJ2-2, is DVKVTQSSRYLVKRTGEKVFLECVQDMDHENMFWYRQDPGLGLRLIYFSYDVKMKEKGDIPEGYSVSREKKERFSLILESASTNQTSMYLCASSFGGEGAGELFFGEGSRLTVL.